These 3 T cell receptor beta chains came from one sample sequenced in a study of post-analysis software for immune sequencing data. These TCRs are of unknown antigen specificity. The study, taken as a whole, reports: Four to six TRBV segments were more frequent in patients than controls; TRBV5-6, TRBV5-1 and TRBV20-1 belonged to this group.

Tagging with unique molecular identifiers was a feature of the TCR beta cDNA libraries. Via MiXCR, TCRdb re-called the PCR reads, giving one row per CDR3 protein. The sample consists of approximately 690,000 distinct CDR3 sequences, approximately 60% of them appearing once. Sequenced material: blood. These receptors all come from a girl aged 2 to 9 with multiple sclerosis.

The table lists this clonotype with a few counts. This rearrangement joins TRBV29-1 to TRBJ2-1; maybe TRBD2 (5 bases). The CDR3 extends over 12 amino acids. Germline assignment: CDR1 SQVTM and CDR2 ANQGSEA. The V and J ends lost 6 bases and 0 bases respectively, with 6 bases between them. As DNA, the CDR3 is TGCAGCGTAGGAGGCTCCTACAATGAGCAGTTCTTC. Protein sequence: CSVGGSYNEQFF.

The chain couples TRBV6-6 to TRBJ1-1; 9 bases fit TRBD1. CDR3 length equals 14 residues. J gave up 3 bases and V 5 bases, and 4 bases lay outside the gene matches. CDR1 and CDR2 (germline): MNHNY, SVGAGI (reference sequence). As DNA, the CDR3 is TGTGCCAGCAGTAGACAGGGGGTAGACACTGAAGCTTTCTTT. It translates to CASSRQGVDTEAFF.

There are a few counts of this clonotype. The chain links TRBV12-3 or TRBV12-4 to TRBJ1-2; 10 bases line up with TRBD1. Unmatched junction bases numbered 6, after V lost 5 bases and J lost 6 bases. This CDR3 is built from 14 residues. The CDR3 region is CASSQPGQGNGYTF. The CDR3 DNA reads TGTGCCAGCAGTCAACCGGGACAGGGGAATGGCTACACCTTC.